A single sample is the source of the 16 T cell receptor beta chains below, sequenced in a study of blood T cell repertoires in COVID-19. Sequenced by immunoSEQ multiplex PCR; TCRdb stores in-frame clones only, minus some. The sample records 91,000 or so clones, about 82% being singletons. Sequenced material: peripheral blood. The receptor set was obtained from a woman aged 55-69 years in a cohort sampled during active or convalescent COVID-19.

The chain carries TRBV9 and TRBJ1-3; no firm D call. CDR1 and CDR2 from the germline V gene are SGDLS and YYNGEE. The CDR3 contains 14 residues. Trimming removed 0 bases at V and 4 bases at J, with 8 bases between. The CDR3 DNA reads TGTGCCAGCAGCGTAGCATGGGAGGGAAACACCATATATTTT. Translating it yields CASSVAWEGNTIYF.

The V gene is TRBV7-3, the J gene TRBJ1-2; tentatively, D is TRBD1 (6 bases). Germline loops: CDR1 SGHTA, CDR2 FQGTGA. V dropped 6 bases and J dropped 2 bases, with 13 bases sitting between them. This CDR3 region has 14 residues. Here the CDR3 DNA reads TGTGCCAGCAGACCATCTACAGGGAACTATGGCTACACCTTC. This translates into CASRPSTGNYGYTF.

The V and J genes are TRBV2 and TRBJ1-2, with TRBD1 as a possible D gene (5 bases). CDR1 and CDR2 (germline): SNHLY, FYNNEI. V gave up 6 bases and J gave up 8 bases, with 13 bases separating them. There are 12 residues in the CDR3. The CDR3 spells CASSREGWGYTF. As DNA, the CDR3 is TGTGCCAGCAGCAGGGAGGGTTGGGGCTACACCTTC.

The chain uses TRBV5-8 and TRBJ2-1; 7 bases line up with TRBD1. The CDR3 length is 13 residues. Germline CDR1 and CDR2: SGHTS and YDEGEE. With 0 bases clipped from V and 12 bases from J, the junction kept 6 bases outside the gene matches. As DNA, the CDR3 is TGTGCCAGCAGCTTGGAAGCGGCAGGGGGGCAGTTCTTC. It specifies CASSLEAAGGQFF.

The gene calls are TRBV6-5 and TRBJ1-5; 10 bases line up with TRBD1. Germline V gives CDR1 MNHEY, CDR2 SVGAGI. The length of the CDR3 is 14 residues. V lost 7 bases and J lost 5; bases outside the gene matches: 5. The CDR3, as DNA: TGTGCCAGCACCCGGACAGGGGGGGATCAGCCCCAGCATTTT. Residues: CASTRTGGDQPQHF.

The chain links TRBV12-3 or TRBV12-4 to TRBJ1-2, with D maybe TRBD1 (6 bases). Trimming pared 6 bases from V and 2 bases from J, leaving 10 bases between. The CDR3 loop spans 13 amino acids. CDR3 protein: CASSAQGNYGYTF. In nucleotides, the CDR3 is TGTGCCAGCAGCGCACAGGGAAACTATGGCTACACCTTC.

This clone was observed a handful of times. This chain connects TRBV5-4 to TRBJ1-6; D unresolved. CDR1 SGHNT and CDR2 YYREEE come from the germline V gene (reference sequence). The CDR3 runs to 15 residues. V was trimmed by 7 bases and J by 7 bases, leaving 18 bases between them. CDR3 in DNA: TGTGCCAGCCGACTTGATCGGGGTATCAATTCACCCCTCCACTTT. It codes for CASRLDRGINSPLHF.

V and J are TRBV10-3 and TRBJ1-2; the D is unclear. The CDR3 contains 15 residues. Deletions cut 2 bases from V and 1 base from J, with 11 bases between. CDR1 ENHRY and CDR2 SYGVKD come from the germline V gene. CDR3 DNA sequence: TGTGCCATCAGTGAGCCGGGGATACTTAACTATGGCTACACCTTC. Translating gives CAISEPGILNYGYTF.

The chain employs TRBV6-1 and TRBJ1-3; D not resolved. Looked up from germline, CDR1 is MNHNS and CDR2 is SASEGT. This CDR3 is 15 amino acids long. Trimming removed 8 bases from V and 0 bases from J, with 14 bases in between. The CDR3 here is CASRITRYSGNTIYF. The CDR3 bases are TGTGCCAGCCGAATCACAAGATACTCTGGAAACACCATATATTTT.

This clone was counted between two and nine times. This chain uses TRBV5-1 with TRBJ2-7, with D unclear. Germline loops: CDR1 SGHRS, CDR2 YFSETQ. The CDR3 length is 12 residues. Between the trimmed V and J ends, which lost 0 bases and 4 bases, there was a span of 5 bases. The CDR3 coding sequence is TGCGCCAGCAGCTTGGGAGAATACGAGCAGTACTTC. It encodes CASSLGEYEQYF.

This chain joins TRBV28 and TRBJ1-4, with a possible D match to TRBD1 (5 bases). The V and J ends lost 3 bases and 4 bases respectively, with 9 bases between them. Germline V gene data show CDR1 as MDHEN and CDR2 as SYDVKM. The CDR3 consists of 14 residues. The CDR3 nucleotides are TGTGCCAGCAGTTTTAGCCAGGGTAATGAAAAACTGTTTTTT. Amino acids: CASSFSQGNEKLFF.

The V gene is TRBV2, the J gene TRBJ1-1; weak D call: TRBD1 (6 bases). The CDR3 sequence is 14 residues long. V lost 4 bases and J 4 bases, leaving 13 bases between the germline ends. Per germline, CDR1 SNHLY and CDR2 FYNNEI. This chain's CDR3 is CASSVQGRSTEAFF. The CDR3 DNA sequence: TGTGCCAGCAGTGTACAGGGAAGGAGCACTGAAGCTTTCTTT. Based on the CDR3 plus reference TRBV2 and TRBJ1-1, the full variable domain is EPEVTQTPSHQVTQMGQEVILRCVPISNHLYFYWYRQILGQKVEFLVSFYNNEISEKSEIFDDQFSVERPDGSNFTLKIRSTKLEDSAMYFCASSVQGRSTEAFFGQGTRLTVV.

The chain is built from TRBV5-1 and TRBJ2-7; 8 bases fit TRBD1. Germline V gives CDR1 SGHRS, CDR2 YFSETQ. The CDR3 is 14 amino acids. V trimming: 4 bases; J trimming: 5 bases; junction bases outside the gene matches: 8. The CDR3 loop is CASSTTGDRHEQYF. The CDR3 DNA reads TGCGCCAGCAGCACGACAGGGGATCGGCACGAGCAGTACTTC.

This chain links TRBV28 with TRBJ1-2, with unresolved D. The germline V gene has CDR1 MDHEN and CDR2 SYDVKM. The CDR3 spans 14 residues. Trimming stripped 2 bases from V and 4 bases from J, with 11 bases between. The CDR3 sequence is CASSLGRISYGYTF. The DNA for the CDR3 is TGTGCCAGCAGTTTAGGCAGGATTTCCTATGGCTACACCTTC.

CDR3 DNA: TGTGCCAGCAGCTTAGAACTAGCGATCAATGAGCAGTTCTTC. It specifies CASSLELAINEQFF. The rearrangement uses TRBV7-2 and TRBJ2-1; the match to TRBD2 covers 7 bases. There are 14 residues in the CDR3. With V trimmed by 1 base and J by 6 bases, 3 bases remained unmatched. Germline values: CDR1 SGHTA, CDR2 FQGNSA.

The chain uses TRBV11-2 and TRBJ2-3; TRBD2 matches at 7 bases. Germline values: CDR1 SGHAT, CDR2 FQNNGV. V shed 8 bases, J shed 2 bases, and the junction held 10 bases outside the gene matches. The CDR3 consists of 15 residues. DNA of the CDR3: TGTGCCAGCGTACCTAGCGGACTAGACACAGATACGCAGTATTTT. It is translated as CASVPSGLDTDTQYF. Full variable domain (missing parts from reference TRBV11-2 and TRBJ2-3): EAGVAQSPRYKIIEKRQSVAFWCNPISGHATLYWYQQILGQGPKLLIQFQNNGVVDDSQLPKDRFSAERLKGVDSTLKIQPAKLEDSAVYLCASVPSGLDTDTQYFGPGTRLTVL.